These 15 T cell receptor beta chains originate from one sample sequenced in a study of response to subunit inactivated influenza vaccine. MiXCR, applied by TCRdb to the RT-PCR reads, yields one record per CDR3 protein. The table lists about 530,000 distinct CDR3 sequences, roughly 12% of them singletons, with 10% in the top ten. This sample comprised PBMCs from blood, obtained on the day of vaccination. The receptors come from a man aged 50-59 years who received an inactivated influenza vaccine.

This clonotype was seen at least ten times. The J gene is TRBJ1-5, the V gene TRBV13; no clear D gene. V lost 4 bases and J lost 0, with 7 bases in between. The CDR3 sequence is 14 residues long. CDR1 is PRHDT and CDR2 is FYEKMQ in the germline V gene (reference sequence). The CDR3 loop reads CASSSRDSNQPQHF. The CDR3, as DNA: TGTGCCAGCAGCTCCAGAGATAGCAATCAGCCCCAGCATTTT.

The chain uses TRBV20-1 and TRBJ2-1; D possibly corresponds to TRBD2 (6 bases). Germline CDR1 is DFQATT and CDR2 is SNEGSKA (reference sequence). CDR3 length: 18 residues. The V end was cut by 2 bases, the J end by 8 bases, with 28 bases between. In nucleotides, the CDR3 is TGCAGTGCTAGAAGCCCCGGGGGTGGCGGGGCATCGCAGGATGAGCAGTTCTTC. Translated, it gives CSARSPGGGGASQDEQFF.

The chain joins TRBV30 to TRBJ2-1; D is unresolved. Trimming stripped 2 bases from V and 5 bases from J, with 7 bases between. The CDR3 is made up of 12 amino acids. In germline, CDR1 is GTSNPN, CDR2 SVGIG (reference sequence). CDR3 amino acids: CAWSFMDNEQFF. CDR3 DNA sequence: TGTGCCTGGAGTTTTATGGACAATGAGCAGTTCTTC.

This clonotype has ten or more counts. The V and J genes are TRBV12-3 or TRBV12-4 and TRBJ2-3; 9 bases align to TRBD2. The trim removed 3 bases at V and 2 bases at J, leaving 3 bases unmatched. CDR3 length equals 15 residues. CDR3 amino acids: CASSFSGGPTDTQYF. DNA of the CDR3: TGTGCCAGCAGTTTTAGCGGGGGCCCCACAGATACGCAGTATTTT.

V usage is TRBV20-1 and J usage is TRBJ2-1, with 8 bases matching TRBD2. The CDR3 covers 12 residues. Germline loops: CDR1 DFQATT, CDR2 SNEGSKA (reference sequence). The CDR3 DNA follows: TGCACTGCGGGGGGCTCCTACAATGAGCAGTTCTTC. Translation gives CTAGGSYNEQFF.

This clonotype was recorded many times. The J gene is TRBJ2-1, the V gene TRBV29-1, with 9 bases identical to TRBD1. J gave up 7 bases and V 7 bases, and 2 bases lay outside the gene matches. Germline loops: CDR1 SQVTM, CDR2 ANQGSEA. The CDR3 extends over 11 amino acids. CDR3 region: CSADRGNEQFF. In DNA, the CDR3 is TGCAGCGCAGACAGGGGGAATGAGCAGTTCTTC.

This clonotype was detected a few times. This rearrangement joins TRBV11-2 to TRBJ2-5, with 7 bases that match TRBD1. This CDR3 is 16 amino acids long. Germline trimming cut 4 bases from V and 4 bases from J; bases unmatched to any gene: 12. From germline, CDR1 is SGHAT and CDR2 FQNNGV. Here the CDR3 reads CASSSTSGTERETQYF. The CDR3 coding sequence is TGTGCCAGCAGCTCTACCTCCGGGACAGAACGAGAGACCCAGTACTTC.

J is TRBJ2-7 and V is TRBV12-3 or TRBV12-4; the match to TRBD2 covers 7 bases. The CDR3 totals 16 residues. V was clipped by 8 bases and J by 3 bases; unmatched bases: 16. CDR3 region: CASGPCLERGSYEQYF. The DNA for the CDR3 is TGTGCCAGCGGCCCCTGTTTAGAGCGGGGCAGCTACGAGCAGTACTTC.

The chain links TRBV7-2 to TRBJ2-3; no clear D. Trimming removed 5 bases at V and 1 base at J, with 13 bases between. The CDR3 has 15 residues. CDR1 and CDR2 from the germline V gene are SGHTA and FQGNSA. As DNA, the CDR3 is TGTGCCAGCAGCCGCCTGTATGGGGGCACAGATACGCAGTATTTT. Translated: CASSRLYGGTDTQYF.

This clonotype was seen only a few times. The chain recombines TRBV12-3 or TRBV12-4 with TRBJ2-3; D unclear. Deletions cut 1 base from V and 1 base from J, with 6 bases between. The CDR3 is made up of 14 amino acids. The CDR3 protein is CASSLVDRTDTQYF. The DNA for the CDR3 is TGTGCCAGCAGTTTAGTTGATCGCACAGATACGCAGTATTTT.

This clonotype was detected a few times. The J gene is TRBJ2-5, the V gene TRBV4-3; perhaps TRBD2 as D (6 bases). V lost 0 bases and J 0 bases, leaving 11 bases between the germline ends. This CDR3 region has 16 residues. Germline V CDR1 and CDR2: LGHNA, YSLEER. CDR3 coding DNA: TGCGCCAGCAGCCAAGATTCTCGGGAGAACCAAGAGACCCAGTACTTC. It translates to CASSQDSRENQETQYF.

This chain joins TRBV5-1 and TRBJ2-2; D remains ambiguous. Germline assignment: CDR1 SGHRS and CDR2 YFSETQ. The length of the CDR3 is 18 residues. Trimming left V 4 bases short and J 6 bases short, with 25 bases between. The CDR3 coding sequence is TGCGCCAGCAGCCCGGACGCGTCCCCGATGATGAGCGCCGGGGAGCTGTTTTTT. Residues: CASSPDASPMMSAGELFF.

The genes are TRBV6-6 and TRBJ2-1, with D perhaps TRBD1 (5 bases). Germline-derived CDR1 and CDR2 are MNHNY and SVGAGI (reference sequence). V lost 5 bases and J 4 bases, leaving 9 bases between the germline ends. This CDR3 region has 13 residues. CDR3 coding DNA: TGTGCCAGCAGTAATACAGGTTACAATGAGCAGTTCTTC. This sequence encodes CASSNTGYNEQFF.

This clonotype was detected only a few times. The rearrangement uses TRBV29-1 and TRBJ2-1, with 9 bases aligning to TRBD1. Per germline, CDR1 SQVTM and CDR2 ANQGSEA. V trimming: 6 bases; J trimming: 12 bases; junction bases outside the gene matches: 6. This CDR3 is 11 amino acids long. The CDR3 sequence is CSVGQGGGQFF. CDR3 DNA sequence: TGCAGCGTGGGACAGGGTGGGGGGCAGTTCTTC.

This clonotype was observed a handful of times. The CDR3 bases are TGTGCCAGCAGCGACTTTAGAGGACAGACAGATAATGAAAAACTGTTTTTT. It codes for CASSDFRGQTDNEKLFF. This sequence joins TRBV28 and TRBJ1-4; tentative D call: TRBD1 (6 bases). This CDR3 has 17 amino acids. Trimming left V 6 bases short and J 4 bases short, with 21 bases between. Looked up from germline, CDR1 is MDHEN and CDR2 is SYDVKM.